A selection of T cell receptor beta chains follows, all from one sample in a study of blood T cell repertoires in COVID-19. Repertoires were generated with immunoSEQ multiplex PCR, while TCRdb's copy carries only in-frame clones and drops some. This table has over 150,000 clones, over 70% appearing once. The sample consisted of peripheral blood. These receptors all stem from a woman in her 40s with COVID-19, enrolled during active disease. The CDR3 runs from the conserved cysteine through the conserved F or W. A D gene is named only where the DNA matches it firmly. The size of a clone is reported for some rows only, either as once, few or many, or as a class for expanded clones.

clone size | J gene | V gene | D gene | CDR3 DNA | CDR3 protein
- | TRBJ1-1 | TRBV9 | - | TGTGCCAGCAGCCAATTCGGACAGATGAACACTGAAGCTTTCTTT | CASSQFGQMNTEAFF
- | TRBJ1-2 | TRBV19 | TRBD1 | TGTGCCAGTAGTATGGACAGGCCCCCCAGCTATGGCTACACCTTC | CASSMDRPPSYGYTF
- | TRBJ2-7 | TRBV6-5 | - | TGTGCCAGCAGAGGAGTCGAGCAGTACTTC | CASRGVEQYF
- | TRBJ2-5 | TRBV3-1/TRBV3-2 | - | TGTGCCAGCAGCCACAGGGGCGGAGAGACCCAGTACTTC | CASSHRGGETQYF
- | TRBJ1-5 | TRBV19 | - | TGTGCCAGTAGTATGGGAATTACAGGGATGAGCAATCAGCCCCAGCATTTT | CASSMGITGMSNQPQHF
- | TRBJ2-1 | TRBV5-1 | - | TGCGCCAGCAGCTGGGAGGCCCCGGACAATGAGCAGTTCTTC | CASSWEAPDNEQFF
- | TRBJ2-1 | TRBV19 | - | TGTGCCAGCCCGCCACAGGGCCCAGACGCCCAGTTCTTC | CASPPQGPDAQFF
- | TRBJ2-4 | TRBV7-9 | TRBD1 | TGTGCCAGCAGCCTAGGAGGACAGGTCAAAAACATTCAGTACTTC | CASSLGGQVKNIQYF
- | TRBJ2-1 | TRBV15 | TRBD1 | TGTGCCACCAGCAGACTCCCGACAGGGGTTGAGCAGTTCTTC | CATSRLPTGVEQFF
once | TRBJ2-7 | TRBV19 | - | TGTGCCAGTAGTGTCGACTCCCGAAGCTCCTACGAGCAGTACTTC | CASSVDSRSSYEQYF
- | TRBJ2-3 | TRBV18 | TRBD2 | TGTGCCAGCTCACCCATCGGAACTAGCGGGGTGGGCACAGATACGCAGTATTTT | CASSPIGTSGVGTDTQYF
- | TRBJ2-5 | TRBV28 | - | TGTGCCAGCATCGCGCCATCCGGGAAGACCCAGTACTTC | CASIAPSGKTQYF
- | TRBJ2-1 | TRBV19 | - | TGTGCCAGTAGTATTGGGAGCTCCTACAATGAGCAGTTCTTC | CASSIGSSYNEQFF
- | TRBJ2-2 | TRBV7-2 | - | TGTGCCAGCAGCTCCCTCGTACACGGGGAGCTGTTTTTT | CASSSLVHGELFF